This T cell receptor (beta chain) is drawn from a study of blood T cells in healthy people across ages. Study results and limitations: CMV infection status of these donors was not known.

The CDR3 loop spans 13 amino acids. Germline V CDR1 and CDR2: SEHNR, FQNEAQ (reference sequence). V gave up 2 bases and J gave up 6 bases, with 10 bases separating them. A word on this clonotype: The antigen remains unidentified.

A sample-barcoded 5' primer and a J-beta primer mix were used in a second PCR of about 7 to 11 cycles. MiXCR, applied by TCRdb to the 5' RACE reads, yields one record per CDR3 protein. The sample includes roughly 730,000 distinct CDR3 sequences, approximately 53% of them seen just once. The receptor's source is a man aged 35 to 55 in good health. This chain joins TRBV7-9 and TRBJ1-2; maybe TRBD1 (6 bases). Sequencing used blood. CDR3 region: CASSLTGNNGYTF. The DNA for the CDR3 is TGTGCCAGCAGCTTAACAGGGAACAATGGCTACACCTTC.